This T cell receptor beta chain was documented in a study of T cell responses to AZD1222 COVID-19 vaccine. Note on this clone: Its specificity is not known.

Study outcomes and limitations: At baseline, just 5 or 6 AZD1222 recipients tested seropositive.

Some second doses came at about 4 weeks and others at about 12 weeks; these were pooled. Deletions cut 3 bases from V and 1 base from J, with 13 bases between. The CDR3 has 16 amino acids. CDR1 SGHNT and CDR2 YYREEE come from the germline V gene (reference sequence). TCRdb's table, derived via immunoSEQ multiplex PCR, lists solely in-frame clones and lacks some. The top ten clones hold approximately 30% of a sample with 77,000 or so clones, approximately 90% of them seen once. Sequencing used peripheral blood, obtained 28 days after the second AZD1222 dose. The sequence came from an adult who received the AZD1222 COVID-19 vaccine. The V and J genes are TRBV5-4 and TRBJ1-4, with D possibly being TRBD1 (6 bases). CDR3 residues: CASSSGGGLTNEKLFF. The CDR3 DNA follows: TGTGCCAGCAGCTCCGGAGGGGGGCTAACTAATGAAAAACTGTTTTTT.